This T cell receptor (beta chain) derives from a study of beta chain features in type 1 diabetes. Overall study context: Some 110 million sorted cells were examined across all samples. Points from the study as a whole: cDNA-based sequencing might over-represent cells highly expressing TCR. TCRB CDR3s were moderately but significantly shorter in Type 1 diabetes patients in all four CD4+ subsets.

The authors reverse transcribed all of the isolated RNA, so sequencing captured expressed TCRB transcripts. The repertoire was sequenced with immunoSEQ multiplex PCR; TCRdb's copy has only in-frame clones and lacks some. This table has about 360,000 clones, over 10% appearing once. The CDR3 spans 14 residues. Germline values: CDR1 SEHNR, CDR2 FQNEAQ (reference sequence). Trimming shortened V by 6 bases and J by 0 bases, and 9 bases separated the two germline ends. Points on this clone: Its antigen is not identified. The sample carries other DNA sequences with the same CDR3.

The TCR comes from a woman aged 18-30 years with type 1 diabetes. Sequencing was carried out using naive CD4+ T cells from blood. V gene TRBV7-9 combines with J gene TRBJ1-5; D ambiguous. The CDR3 loop reads CASSLSLSNQPQHF. The DNA of the CDR3 is TGTGCCAGCAGTTTGAGCCTTAGCAATCAGCCCCAGCATTTT.